This T cell receptor beta chain was sequenced in a study of CD8+CD57+ T cells in acquired aplastic anemia. In patients chosen for sequencing, flow cytometry had shown CD8+CD57+ cell expansion. Genomic DNA, the template, was used for profiling of the TCR beta VDJ and CDR3. TCRdb passed the reads through MiXCR, listing each CDR3 protein once. The repertoire has around 290,000 distinct CDR3 sequences, under 60% of them found once; the top ten carry 1% to 1.5%. Trimming took 3 bases from V and 7 from J, leaving 6 bases between them. CDR1 is LNHDA and CDR2 is SQIVND in the germline V gene (reference sequence). The CDR3 runs to 11 residues. Study-level findings and limits: Simpson's diversity of CD8+ cells was not significantly different in patients compared with controls. Overlap between patients and controls comprised roughly 28 CD8+ CDR3 sequences.

A few counts support this clonotype. The antigen remains unidentified. The TCR sequence derives from a human donor with aplastic anemia. Sequenced input: sorted CD4+, CD8+, or CD8+CD57+ T cells (not recorded which) from PBMCs. This chain joins TRBV19 and TRBJ1-2; D unresolved. For the CDR3, the DNA is TGTGCCAGTAGTATGGCTCGTGGCTACACCTTC. Translation gives CASSMARGYTF. Full variable domain (missing parts from reference TRBV19 and TRBJ1-2): DGGITQSPKYLFRKEGQNVTLSCEQNLNHDAMYWYRQDPGQGLRLIYYSQIVNDFQKGDIAEGYSVSREKKESFPLTVTSAQKNPTAFYLCASSMARGYTFGSGTRLTVV.